These 12 T cell receptor beta chains were sequenced from one sample in a study of blood T cell repertoires in COVID-19 (dated by TCRdb to the early 2020s). Library generation was performed with the immunoSEQ multiplex PCR assay. The table was pulled from immuneACCESS by TCRdb, which kept in-frame rearrangements only. Such tables lose some clones; where checked, under half of the loss comes from unresolved V genes, and the rest has no known cause. For this sample there are 250,000 to 400,000 clones; under 90% appear just once. Approximately 5.2% of the sample is taken by the ten largest. Sequenced input: PBMCs or T cells enriched from blood (not recorded which). The source of these receptors is a man in his sixties who had recovered from COVID-19.

The chain is built from TRBV19 and TRBJ2-7; 8 bases match TRBD1. Germline assignment: CDR1 LNHDA and CDR2 SQIVND (reference sequence). The J segment lost 3 bases and the V segment lost 3 bases, leaving 7 bases of the junction unmatched. There are 15 residues in the CDR3. DNA of the CDR3: TGTGCCAGTAGTATGGCGGCAGGGGGCTTCTACGAGCAGTACTTC. Translation: CASSMAAGGFYEQYF. Supplemented by reference TRBV19 and TRBJ2-7, the full variable domain reads DGGITQSPKYLFRKEGQNVTLSCEQNLNHDAMYWYRQDPGQGLRLIYYSQIVNDFQKGDIAEGYSVSREKKESFPLTVTSAQKNPTAFYLCASSMAAGGFYEQYFGPGTRLTVT.

The V call is TRBV5-1, the J call TRBJ1-1, with 9 bases that match TRBD1. Losses at the gene ends were 4 bases for V and 3 bases for J; bases not matched to a gene: 7. Per germline, CDR1 SGHRS and CDR2 YFSETQ. The CDR3 is 15 residues long. The CDR3 nucleotides read TGCGCCAGCAGCGAAGGGACAGGGAAATACACTGAAGCTTTCTTT. This encodes CASSEGTGKYTEAFF.

The chain recombines TRBV3-1 (or the pseudogene TRBV3-2) with TRBJ2-4; 7 bases are a match to TRBD2. The CDR3 consists of 18 residues. Germline V CDR1 and CDR2: LGHDT, YNNKEL (reference sequence). With V trimmed by 3 bases and J by 0 bases, 11 bases remained unmatched. CDR3 in amino acids: CASSHPWGGDLAKNIQYF. As DNA, the CDR3 is TGTGCCAGCAGCCACCCCTGGGGGGGGGACTTAGCCAAAAACATTCAGTACTTC.

V and J are TRBV28 and TRBJ1-1; no clear D. The CDR3 is made up of 13 amino acids. V lost 1 base to trimming and J lost 2 bases, with 5 bases between them. Germline loops: CDR1 MDHEN, CDR2 SYDVKM. The CDR3 region is CASSLSGNTEAFF. The CDR3, as DNA: TGTGCCAGCAGTTTATCCGGTAACACTGAAGCTTTCTTT.

This clone came up a few times. The rearrangement uses TRBV20-1 and TRBJ2-3; 9 bases are a match to TRBD2. Germline values: CDR1 DFQATT, CDR2 SNEGSKA (reference sequence). This CDR3 contains 14 residues. The trim removed 3 bases at V and 4 bases at J, leaving 5 bases unmatched. CDR3 sequence: CSASIAGVPDTQYF. The CDR3 nucleotides are TGCAGTGCTAGTATAGCGGGAGTCCCAGATACGCAGTATTTT.

The CDR3 loop is CASSFEAYGTEAFF. The DNA of the CDR3 is TGCGCCAGCAGCTTCGAAGCATACGGCACTGAAGCTTTCTTT. The J gene is TRBJ1-1, the V gene TRBV5-1; no reliable D call. The CDR3 totals 14 residues. Between the trimmed V and J ends, which lost 2 bases and 4 bases, there was a span of 12 bases. Germline V gene sequence: CDR1 SGHRS, CDR2 YFSETQ.

This clone came up once. The chain is built from TRBV10-3 and TRBJ2-3; the D gene is possibly TRBD1 (6 bases). The CDR3 runs 15 residues. Germline loops: CDR1 ENHRY, CDR2 SYGVKD. Trimming stripped 7 bases from V and 0 bases from J, with 14 bases between. As DNA, the CDR3 is TGTGCCATCACCACGACAGGAGGTAGCACAGATACGCAGTATTTT. The encoded protein is CAITTTGGSTDTQYF.

The rearrangement uses TRBV28 and TRBJ2-5, with 7 bases matching TRBD1. After removal of 2 bases from V and 4 bases from J, the junction contained 7 bases not matched to a gene. The CDR3 is made up of 15 amino acids. The germline V gene encodes CDR1 MDHEN and CDR2 SYDVKM. The CDR3 DNA reads TGTGCCAGCAGTTTAGCTAGAAGGGGGCCAGAGACCCAGTACTTC. Translated, it gives CASSLARRGPETQYF.

V and J are TRBV7-2 and TRBJ2-1; 12 nucleotides match TRBD2. V was pared by 5 bases and J by 8 bases, with 13 bases of the junction left unmatched. The germline V gene encodes CDR1 SGHTA and CDR2 FQGNSA. The CDR3 totals 17 residues. In nucleotides, the CDR3 is TGTGCCAGCAGCACCCAAGGACTAGCGGGAAGGTTGGATGAGCAGTTCTTC. It is translated as CASSTQGLAGRLDEQFF.

The rearrangement links TRBV24-1 to TRBJ2-5; D ambiguous. Germline loops: CDR1 KGHDR, CDR2 SFDVKD. V was cut by 1 base and J by 2 bases, with 13 bases left in between. The CDR3 contains 16 residues. For the CDR3, the DNA is TGTGCCACCAGTGATTTTCCGCGCGACGGGCAAGAGACCCAGTACTTC. It codes for CATSDFPRDGQETQYF.

Only a few counts were recorded for this clone. This chain links TRBV5-4 with TRBJ1-2, with TRBD1 matching over 9 bases. V lost 5 bases and J lost 4; bases outside the gene matches: 6. The V gene's germline CDR1 is SGHNT and CDR2 YYREEE (reference sequence). CDR3 length: 14 residues. In nucleotides, the CDR3 is TGTGCCAGCAGATGGGACAGGGAGGCCTATGGCTACACCTTC. This gives the protein CASRWDREAYGYTF.

This clone was observed once. The V and J genes are TRBV7-2 and TRBJ2-3; TRBD2 agrees at 14 bases. Germline values: CDR1 SGHTA, CDR2 FQGNSA. This CDR3 is built from 15 residues. Germline trimming cut 6 bases from V and 4 bases from J; bases unmatched to any gene: 3. The chain's CDR3 is CASRGLAGVPDTQYF. CDR3 DNA: TGTGCCAGCAGGGGACTAGCGGGAGTTCCAGATACGCAGTATTTT. The whole variable domain, filled in from reference TRBV7-2 and TRBJ2-3, reads GAGVSQSPSNKVTEKGKDVELRCDPISGHTALYWYRQSLGQGLEFLIYFQGNSAPDKSGLPSDRFSAERTGGSVSTLTIQRTQQEDSAVYLCASRGLAGVPDTQYFGPGTRLTVL.